This is a list of T cell receptor beta chains from one sample in a study of blood T cell repertoires in COVID-19. The assay was immunoSEQ multiplex PCR, and TCRdb's table has in-frame clones only and misses some. Here the sample spans hundreds of thousands of clones, around 84% being singletons. Sequencing input: PBMCs or T cells enriched from blood (not recorded which). The origin of the receptors is a man aged 35-49 years who had recovered from COVID-19. CDR3s include the opening cysteine and the closing phenylalanine or tryptophan. D genes are given only for firm matches. Clone size is given for some rows only: seen once, a few or many times, or a class if the clone is expanded.

DNA	CDR3	V	size	J	D
TGTGCCAGCAGCCCAGCGGGAGACATTTTCAATGAGCAGTTCTTC	CASSPAGDIFNEQFF	TRBV6-2/TRBV6-3	NA	TRBJ2-1	TRBD2
TGTGGGTCGGGACTAGCGGGTACAGATACGCAGTATTTT	CGSGLAGTDTQYF	TRBV11-2	NA	TRBJ2-3	TRBD2
TGTGCCAGCAGCCCTGGGACAGCCGTCTCCTACGAGCAGTACTTC	CASSPGTAVSYEQYF	TRBV7-9	few	TRBJ2-7	TRBD1
TGTGCCAGCAGCATGGGGTGGCAAGATACGCAGTATTTT	CASSMGWQDTQYF	TRBV5-4	NA	TRBJ2-3	NA
TGTGCCATCAGTGGGACTAGCGGAGGGAGCTCCTACAATGAGCAGTTCTTC	CAISGTSGGSSYNEQFF	TRBV10-3	NA	TRBJ2-1	TRBD2
TGTGCCGATGTAGCAGAAACAAATACGCAGTATTTT	CADVAETNTQYF	TRBV2	NA	TRBJ2-3	NA
TGTGCCAGCAGCTCCGGTCCTAACCCTCAGCCCCAGCATTTT	CASSSGPNPQPQHF	TRBV9	NA	TRBJ1-5	NA
TGTGCCAGCAGGGCGGGGACAGCCGGGGAGCTGTTTTTT	CASRAGTAGELFF	TRBV7-3	NA	TRBJ2-2	NA
TGTGCCAGCAGCGTAGGTATAGCGCTACAAGAGACCCAGTACTTC	CASSVGIALQETQYF	TRBV9	NA	TRBJ2-5	NA
TGTGCCAGCAGCGAAACCGGGACAAGCAATCAGCCCCAGCATTTT	CASSETGTSNQPQHF	TRBV7-9	NA	TRBJ1-5	NA
TGTGCCAGTAGTATAGGTGGGCTCGACGAGCAGTACTTC	CASSIGGLDEQYF	TRBV19	NA	TRBJ2-7	NA
TGTGCCAGCAGTGAAGGGACAGGGAACACCGGGGAGCTGTTTTTT	CASSEGTGNTGELFF	TRBV6-1	many	TRBJ2-2	TRBD1
TGTGCCAGCTCACCCGCGGAGGCCTATGGCTACACCTTC	CASSPAEAYGYTF	TRBV18	NA	TRBJ1-2	NA
TGTGCCAGCAGTCTAAGCGGAGCCCCATTGCAGTACTTC	CASSLSGAPLQYF	TRBV28	NA	TRBJ2-7	NA
TGTGCCAGCAGATTCCGGGACAGGGGAACCCAAAGTAATTCACCCCTCCACTTT	CASRFRDRGTQSNSPLHF	TRBV5-4	NA	TRBJ1-6	TRBD1
TGTGCCAGCTCACCACTTCCAGGAAGGCCTTTTAGCTACACCTTC	CASSPLPGRPFSYTF	TRBV18	NA	TRBJ1-2	NA
TGTGCCAGCAGCGTAGAAGGAGGGGGCGATTCACCCCTCCACTTT	CASSVEGGGDSPLHF	TRBV9	NA	TRBJ1-6	TRBD1
TGTGCCACCCGCGCAGACAGCCCCAATCAGCCCCAGCATTTT	CATRADSPNQPQHF	TRBV15	once	TRBJ1-5	NA
TGTGCCAGTTCAACGACAGAGAACACTGAAGCTTTCTTT	CASSTTENTEAFF	TRBV19	NA	TRBJ1-1	NA
TGTGCCAGCACCCCCGCCGGGACAGCAAACACTGAAGCTTTCTTT	CASTPAGTANTEAFF	TRBV7-9	NA	TRBJ1-1	TRBD1
TGTGCCAGCAGCTCGGCAGGCTCCTACACCGGGGAGCTGTTTTTT	CASSSAGSYTGELFF	TRBV5-4	NA	TRBJ2-2	NA
TGTGCCAGCACAGGGGCCTTCAGACAGCCCCAGCATTTT	CASTGAFRQPQHF	TRBV2	NA	TRBJ1-5	NA
TGCGCCAGCAGGGGAGCCGGGACTAGCTTCTCCAAATTT	CASRGAGTSFSKF	TRBV5-1	NA	TRBJ2-3	TRBD2
TGTGCCAGTAGTACCCAGGGGTTATCGTGGAACACCATATATTTT	CASSTQGLSWNTIYF	TRBV19	once	TRBJ1-3	NA
TGTGCCACCAGCGCAGCACTACAGGGCCCAAGTAGGTACTTC	CATSAALQGPSRYF	TRBV15	NA	TRBJ2-7	NA
TGTGCCAGCAGCTTAACGGTGGGGCCCGGGGAGCTGTTTTTT	CASSLTVGPGELFF	TRBV7-3	NA	TRBJ2-2	NA
TGTGCCAGCAGGGACGGGACAGGGGGCTCGGCAACTAATGAAAAACTGTTTTTT	CASRDGTGGSATNEKLFF	TRBV2	NA	TRBJ1-4	TRBD1
TGTGCCAGCAGTGTAAATGTCTATGGCTACACCTTC	CASSVNVYGYTF	TRBV2	NA	TRBJ1-2	NA
TGTGCCAGCAGCTTGGACGGACATCCTATTGAAAAACTGTTTTTT	CASSLDGHPIEKLFF	TRBV5-4	NA	TRBJ1-4	NA
TGTGCCAGCAGCTTAGGTAGCGGGAGGACCAATGAGCAGTTCTTC	CASSLGSGRTNEQFF	TRBV7-3	NA	TRBJ2-1	TRBD2
TGTGCCAGCAGTCCTCAGGCAAATGGGGGCGGAGAAGCTTTCTTT	CASSPQANGGGEAFF	TRBV16	NA	TRBJ1-1	NA
TGTGCCAGCAGTTTTAAGGGACTAGCGGGAGGCCAAGAGACCCAGTACTTC	CASSFKGLAGGQETQYF	TRBV27	NA	TRBJ2-5	TRBD2
TGTGCAAGTCGCTTAGCCCGACGGGACAAGAACACTGAAGCTTTCTTT	CASRLARRDKNTEAFF	TRBV12-2	NA	TRBJ1-1	NA
TGTGCCAGCAGCTTGGAAATAGCGGGGGGTTACGAGCAGTACTTC	CASSLEIAGGYEQYF	TRBV5-6	NA	TRBJ2-7	TRBD2
TGTGCCAGCAGTAATCAGGGGAATGAGCAGTTCTTC	CASSNQGNEQFF	TRBV12-3/TRBV12-4	NA	TRBJ2-1	NA
TGTGCCAGCAGCACCGGACTCTGGGAAGATACGCAGTATTTT	CASSTGLWEDTQYF	TRBV11-2	NA	TRBJ2-3	NA
TGTGCCAGTATAATGACACGTAACTATGGCTACACCTTC	CASIMTRNYGYTF	TRBV19	NA	TRBJ1-2	NA
TGCGCCAGCAGCTTTAGCTCCCCCTCCTACGAGCAGTACTTC	CASSFSSPSYEQYF	TRBV5-1	NA	TRBJ2-7	NA
TGTGCCACCAGCAGAGTGGCAGGGGCCAATGAGCAGTTCTTC	CATSRVAGANEQFF	TRBV15	once	TRBJ2-1	NA
TGTGCCAGCAGCTCGAGACAGGGGGCGGTCAATGAGCAGTTCTTC	CASSSRQGAVNEQFF	TRBV5-5	NA	TRBJ2-1	TRBD1
TGTGCCAGCAGCTTAGGAATGGGAGGGACCCCAAGAAGCGAGCAGTACTTC	CASSLGMGGTPRSEQYF	TRBV7-2	NA	TRBJ2-7	TRBD2
TGTGCCAGCAGCCAGGGACAGGGATTTTCTGGAAACACCATATATTTT	CASSQGQGFSGNTIYF	TRBV3-1/TRBV3-2	NA	TRBJ1-3	TRBD1
TGCGCCAGCAGCCAAGTGTCTACGTCCGGGGAGCTGTTTTTT	CASSQVSTSGELFF	TRBV4-1	NA	TRBJ2-2	NA
TGTGCCACCTCGGCTAGCGGGAGGGCGTACGAGCAGTACTTC	CATSASGRAYEQYF	TRBV24-1	NA	TRBJ2-7	TRBD2
TGTGCCAGCAGCAAGGGGACAGGGCACCAGAACACTGAAGCTTTCTTT	CASSKGTGHQNTEAFF	TRBV11-2	NA	TRBJ1-1	TRBD1
TGTGCCAGCAGCCCACGTATAGCGGGAGTCAACAATGAGCAGTTCTTC	CASSPRIAGVNNEQFF	TRBV7-6	NA	TRBJ2-1	TRBD2
TGTGCCAGCAGCACCCCCTTAGCGGGAATGGAGGGAGAGACCCAGTACTTC	CASSTPLAGMEGETQYF	TRBV7-9	NA	TRBJ2-5	TRBD2
TGCGCCAGCAGTCACCCCGGTAAACCCTACGAGCAGTACTTC	CASSHPGKPYEQYF	TRBV23-1	NA	TRBJ2-7	NA
TGTGCCAGCAGACCTTGGGGACAGAACACCGGGGAGCTGTTTTTT	CASRPWGQNTGELFF	TRBV6-2/TRBV6-3	NA	TRBJ2-2	NA
TGTGCCAGCAGCCAAGAAGGTGTTAGTGGGGCCGAGCAGTACTTC	CASSQEGVSGAEQYF	TRBV3-1/TRBV3-2	few	TRBJ2-7	NA
TGCAGCGTGCCATGGACAGGGGCTAACTATGGCTACACCTTC	CSVPWTGANYGYTF	TRBV29-1	NA	TRBJ1-2	TRBD1
TGTGCCAGCAGCATTCATAGCGGGATAAGCGTGGAGACCCAGTACTTC	CASSIHSGISVETQYF	TRBV21-1	NA	TRBJ2-5	NA
TGTGCCAGCAGCCAGACAGGTATCCACTATGGCTACACCTTC	CASSQTGIHYGYTF	TRBV28	NA	TRBJ1-2	NA
TGTGCCAGCTCACGCGACAGGGGGCCTAATGAAAAACTGTTTTTT	CASSRDRGPNEKLFF	TRBV18	few	TRBJ1-4	TRBD1
TGTGCCAGCAGTTCGCAGATTGAAGCTTTCTTT	CASSSQIEAFF	TRBV6-5	NA	TRBJ1-1	NA